This TCR beta chain was documented in a study of cytomegalovirus exposure and HLA in healthy donors (dated 2017 in TCRdb). As for the study more broadly: An earlier analysis of roughly 500 of the donors reported under 300 Gb of sequence data and around 120 million unique TCR beta sequences obtained from around 180 million T cells. The study combined high-throughput TCR immunosequencing, statistical association of individual TCRs with disease status, and machine learning to predict cytomegalovirus infection status. Genome-wide SNP genotypes for about 55% of the roughly 670 donors were used in a later genetic analysis, which treated that subset as a discovery cohort. Typing coverage varied by locus: roughly 620-630 donors for A, B, C, DRB1 and DQB1; more than 500 for DQA1; approximately 610 for DPA1; approximately 470 for DPB1. In addition to the first cohort of several hundred subjects, a separate validation cohort of 120 different subjects was used. A later analysis re-examined previously published TCR beta repertoires from about 700 donors and added high-resolution HLA genotyping to investigate patterns of TCR occurrence. Roughly 300 gigabases of sequencing data and around 85 million unique TCR sequences made up an early release that covered approximately 620 HLA-typed donors. Of the 350 to 450 genotyped donors, 65% to 90% were placed in the genetic ancestry cluster associated with self-reported Caucasian donors. All discovery cohort repertoires had been generated using a single sequencing platform. Donor age, sex, ethnicity and CMV serostatus were compiled alongside the repertoire data. Rather than drawing on any new phenotypic data, the later analysis identified candidate immune exposures from TCR beta sequences and the way those sequences occurred across donors. Both class I and class II loci were covered by HLA typing, at four-digit resolution. Four to six DR-DQ haplotypes were handled as single units for association and clustering, since linkage in the cohort was strong. The study profiled the T cell repertoires of 500 to 800 subjects by immunosequencing and related them to cytomegalovirus serostatus. To decide whether each TCR beta V gene segment behaved as functional or pseudogenic, an earlier analysis of some 580 of the donors relied on high-throughput TCR beta sequencing. Across 300 to 400 genotyped donors of the cohort, an average of about 250,000 unique TCR beta nucleotide sequences per donor were sequenced, and approximately 17% of those sequences were non-productive. The study aimed to test whether signatures of past pathogen exposure could be identified by cataloging public T cell receptors. Study-level results and caveats: Several of the top co-occurrence clusters appeared to be linked to parvovirus B19, influenza, CMV and Epstein-Barr virus, according to a later analysis. In this cohort, only TCR beta chains were sequenced, and detectable features were limited by the absence of alpha or paired-chain data. In a later analysis, the rate of TCR association differed among HLA loci, with DRB1 alleles having the most associated TCRs and HLA-C alleles having the fewest. A few of the identified cytomegalovirus-associated TCR beta chains were confirmed in vitro to be specific for cytomegalovirus antigens. In the study, some 160 TCR beta chains were listed as associated with cytomegalovirus. V-gene and J-gene trimming of TCR beta chains was associated with a missense DCLRE1C variant in a later genetic analysis, and the association was replicated in an independent cohort. The presence/absence analyses assumed that sequencing depth was roughly uniform across donors, and that assumption may not be true. In a later analysis, HLA-associated TCR beta chains were found to be more clonally expanded and to have lower generation probabilities than equally common non-associated chains. In an earlier analysis of about 600 of the donors, most TCR beta V segments appeared in productive rearrangements about 87% or about 30% of the time, broadly matching IMGT annotations. The classifier was reported to diagnose cytomegalovirus status with high specificity and sensitivity in both the original and validation cohorts. A later genetic analysis reported fewer N-insertions in productive TCRs among donors in an Asian-associated ancestry cluster than the approximately 670-donor mean. A later analysis associated about 17,000 TCR beta sequences with specific HLA alleles at a false discovery rate of 0.05. The authors suggested that the approach could potentially be generalized to other disease states and immunological phenotypes. Approximately 16 rarely observed V segments, including chromosome 9 orphons, were excluded from the earlier analysis of almost 600 of the donors because counts were too low. A further reported finding was that TCR beta sequences accurately predicted the HLA-A and HLA-B alleles for most subjects in the first cohort. Assigning TCR associations to individual alleles was difficult when HLA alleles, especially DR and DQ, strongly co-occurred. While some public TCRs were present in many individuals, most TCR sequences turned up only very rarely across donors. Linkage disequilibrium might explain the correlated functional status among segregating V segments, but an unknown experimental factor could not be excluded. A later analysis found that most CMV-associated TCR beta chains appeared HLA-restricted, with HLA associations seemingly driven largely by CMV exposure. A cluster of highly shared sequence variants was judged likely to represent a technical artifact of the sequencing pipeline. Because some donors lacked HLA typing at each locus, the association tests relied only on the typed subset. The only immune exposure information available for the cohort was CMV serostatus. Some IMGT-functional V segments, including TRBV6-2 and TRBV6-3, could not be told apart with the 87-base-pair reads, so those segments were excluded.

Library preparation employed the immunoSEQ multiplex PCR assay. For the multiplex PCR, a mixture combining 60 forward primers for TCR Vbeta segments and 13 reverse primers for TCR Jbeta segments was used. Amplification of the CDR3 region of rearranged TCR beta genes was performed with a multiplex PCR assay on genomic DNA. The amplified TCR beta libraries were sequenced on the Illumina HiSeq System as 87-base-pair reads. The source study handled its data this way. Across the 700 or so repertoires, a later analysis counted approximately 83 million unique TCR beta chains, around 11 million of which were shared by at least two donors. A nearest-neighbor algorithm error-corrected the raw reads and collapsed the reads into unique sequences, merging closely related sequences to remove PCR and sequencing errors. Alignment of CDR3 sequences to IMGT reference sequences was used to assign V, D and J gene segments. For a sequence to be retained, a match of at least six nucleotides to both a V gene segment and a J gene segment was required. A rearrangement counted as productive if the CDR3 had no stop codons and remained in frame with V and J, and every other rearrangement counted as non-productive. Following IMGT convention, CDR3 was defined as the stretch from the second conserved V-encoded cysteine to the conserved J-encoded phenylalanine. In an earlier analysis of roughly 610 of the donors, sequences lacking an unambiguous match to a single V gene segment were excluded. In an earlier analysis of 450 to 750 of the donors, a V segment was called functional when productive rearrangements were above 56.7%, and segregating when the standard deviation between donors exceeded 5%. A statistical classification framework was built for diagnosing cytomegalovirus status from the catalog of TCR beta chain sequences. V and J gene assignment, in a later analysis, came from comparing TCR nucleotide sequences with IMGT/GENE-DB human TR gene sequences. The TCRdist pipeline was used in a later analysis to assign CDR3 sequences and most-parsimonious VDJ recombination scenarios. In a later analysis, every TCR beta chain was defined by the combination of its CDR3 amino acid sequence and its V-gene family, and reads without a unique V-gene family were dropped. To address suspected cross-contamination and a sequencing artifact, a later analysis removed approximately 600 highly shared, low-generation-probability nucleotide sequences. A later analysis calculated a clonal expansion index for each public chain from normalized within-repertoire ranks of inferred template counts. In a later analysis, generation probabilities were computed with a VDJ recombination model fitted to out-of-frame rearrangements, and the resulting probabilities were checked against IGoR. In a later analysis, TCR-TCR, TCR-HLA and TCR-CMV co-occurrence was scored with hypergeometric tests, and a repertoire-size bias correction was applied to TCR pairs. A later analysis estimated false discovery rates by permuting HLA or CMV assignments 20 times. In a later analysis, co-occurring TCRs were grouped with DBSCAN, and TCRdist sequence similarity was added when clustering was performed within HLA-allele-positive subsets. Repertoires with fewer than 30,000 or more than 120,000 public chains were left out of co-occurrence clustering, as were five repertoires with anomalous nucleotide sharing. The clones in this table, taken by TCRdb from immuneACCESS, are in-frame only. Not every clone is retained; where verified, under half of the shortfall comes from an unresolved V gene, and the cause of the rest is unknown. V and J calls and clone size are as listed in that table; D and trimming were resolved from the DNA. This sample is represented by approximately 150,000 clones; more than 75% of them were singletons. Clones ranked in the top ten supply around 15% of the sample.

Looking up the germline V gene yields CDR1 MNHNS and CDR2 SASEGT. The CDR3 holds 15 amino acids from the cysteine to the phenylalanine. CDR3 DNA is the only sequence kept; it has 45 bases, read in frame from the first base. Trimming at the junction amounts to 4 bases on V and 2 bases on J, and the germline ends lie 12 bases apart. The cohort was made up of under 800 healthy bone marrow donors. At the time of sampling, every cohort member was nominally healthy, though immune exposures that went unrecorded were likely present. The donor tested CMV seronegative, placing the donor among the 350 or so seronegative members of the cohort. A peripheral blood sample was collected from each donor, and TCR beta sequencing was performed on peripheral blood mononuclear cells. The Qiagen DNeasy Blood Extraction Kit was used to extract genomic DNA from the blood cell samples. Details on this clone: The specificity of this receptor is unknown. It has no much larger one-base neighbor in the sample; base qualities were not kept.

Source material: PBMCs. The TCR was taken from a woman between 35 and 50 years old in good health and CMV-seronegative. The sequence is built from TRBV6-1 and TRBJ2-1; the best D guess is TRBD2, with 5 bases matching. CDR3 loop: CASSGAGSAYNEQFF. The DNA sequence reads TGTGCCAGCAGTGGCGCGGGCAGCGCCTACAATGAGCAGTTCTTC.